This TCR beta chain was obtained from a study of T cell responses to AZD1222 COVID-19 vaccine. Findings and limits, study-wide: The study found Spike-specific TCR breadth and depth rose after two AZD1222 doses. Dominant at 160-218 and 743-854, vaccine-associated CD4 TCRs also spanned spike.

V lost 0 bases to trimming and J lost 4 bases, with 13 bases between them. Germline CDR1 is MNHEY and CDR2 is SVGAGI. The CDR3 has 15 amino acids. Generated by immunoSEQ multiplex PCR, the TCRdb table keeps only in-frame clones and is missing some. Found here are some 150,000 clones, 88% of them singletons; the top ten hold roughly 3%. Points on this clone: Its antigen is still unknown. The same CDR3 also results from other DNA sequences found in this sample.

V gene TRBV6-5 combines with J gene TRBJ2-7; D unresolved. The sequencing here drew on peripheral blood, taken on day 0 of AZD1222 vaccination. The receptor comes from an adult in good health. CDR3 loop: CASSYSPGQGYEQYF. The CDR3 DNA reads as TGTGCCAGCAGTTACTCCCCGGGCCAAGGGTACGAGCAGTACTTC.